This is a list of T cell receptor beta chains from one sample in a study of blood T cell repertoires in COVID-19. Sequencing used immunoSEQ multiplex PCR; TCRdb keeps in-frame clones, though not all of them. The data contain about 280,000 clones, around 85% of them seen just once; the ten biggest clones take up roughly 4.6%. Sequenced: peripheral blood. These receptors were obtained from a man aged 50 to 60 with active or convalescent COVID-19. The CDR3 runs from the conserved cysteine through the conserved F or W. D genes are given only for firm matches.

.	TRBJ2-1	TRBV18	CASSPNRAYNEQFF
TRBD2	TRBJ2-3	TRBV19	CASQSRGLARDKLTDTQYF
TRBD2	TRBJ2-1	TRBV7-3	CASSPRRTSSYNEQFF
.	TRBJ2-7	TRBV5-1	CASSLIPTNYEQYF
TRBD1	TRBJ1-4	TRBV5-5	CASSFGTGNEKLFF
.	TRBJ1-2	TRBV7-2	CASTPGWGVGGYTF
.	TRBJ2-3	TRBV5-1	CASSLSGSTDTQYF
.	TRBJ1-2	TRBV25-1	CASSDPSRYGYTF
TRBD1	TRBJ1-2	TRBV7-2	CASSLTRDRVYGYTF
.	TRBJ2-3	TRBV29-1	CSVGGLAVAADTQYF
TRBD2	TRBJ2-5	TRBV5-1	CASSLGPSGGVETQYF
TRBD2	TRBJ2-3	TRBV9	CASSIGLAGRVADTQYF
.	TRBJ1-6	TRBV15	CATSRTGRNSPLHF
.	TRBJ1-1	TRBV5-1	CASSLDRVLPEAFF
.	TRBJ1-3	TRBV12-3/TRBV12-4	CASSAKGQGLSF
.	TRBJ2-7	TRBV5-1	CASSLDLFGGAGTPYEQYF
.	TRBJ1-2	TRBV2	CASSEDRNYGYTF
.	TRBJ1-2	TRBV9	CASSVDATSRAGYTF
TRBD2	TRBJ2-2	TRBV29-1	CSGRLAGGPRDTGELFF
TRBD1	TRBJ2-7	TRBV29-1	CSVIDRGSSYEQYF
.	TRBJ2-5	TRBV5-5	CASSSGDQETQYF
.	TRBJ1-2	TRBV15	CATRYTGSDGYTF
TRBD2	TRBJ2-1	TRBV11-3	CASSPGTSRDRGEQFF
.	TRBJ1-3	TRBV18	CASSPPSRIAGNTIYF
.	TRBJ2-3	TRBV28	CASSPGAASETDTQYF
.	TRBJ1-2	TRBV28	CASSPSVYGYTF
.	TRBJ1-1	TRBV18	CASSRGGTEAFF
.	TRBJ1-5	TRBV19	CAAGREAQPQHF
.	TRBJ2-1	TRBV6-5	CASRDNRGRGEEQFF